These 12 T cell receptor beta chains were sequenced from one sample in a study of cytomegalovirus exposure and HLA in healthy donors. Vbeta (60) and Jbeta (13) primers were used in the PCR. Using immunoSEQ multiplex PCR, the repertoire was profiled, and TCRdb retains in-frame clones only, with some absent. Recorded for this sample: about 51,000 clones. What was sequenced was PBMCs. These TCRs come from a female donor in good health and CMV-seronegative.

The chain carries TRBV9 and TRBJ1-1; D perhaps matches TRBD1 (5 bases). Per germline, CDR1 SGDLS and CDR2 YYNGEE. V gave up 8 bases and J gave up 4 bases, with 21 bases separating them. The CDR3 runs 15 residues. Here the CDR3 reads CASGGEGYKFTEAFF. The CDR3 DNA reads as TGTGCCAGTGGGGGGGAGGGGTATAAGTTCACTGAAGCTTTCTTT. Complete variable domain (other parts from reference TRBV9 and TRBJ1-1): DSGVTQTPKHLITATGQRVTLRCSPRSGDLSVYWYQQSLDQGLQFLIQYYNGEERAKGNILERFSAQQFPDLHSELNLSSLELGDSALYFCASGGEGYKFTEAFFGQGTRLTVV.

V gene TRBV5-1 combines with J gene TRBJ2-5; TRBD2 matches at 8 bases. The CDR3 is made up of 15 amino acids. V lost 0 bases and J lost 2; bases outside the gene matches: 3. Germline V gene lookup returns CDR1 SGHRS and CDR2 YFSETQ. DNA of the CDR3: TGCGCCAGCAGCTTGGGGACTAGCAATCAAGAGACCCAGTACTTC. Its translation is CASSLGTSNQETQYF.

The V call is TRBV29-1, the J call TRBJ1-1; D is possibly TRBD1 (6 bases). The V end lost 4 bases, the J end lost 4 bases, and 16 bases lay between the germline ends. Germline CDR1 is SQVTM and CDR2 is ANQGSEA. CDR3 length equals 14 residues. The CDR3 DNA sequence: TGCAGCGTTGTACGAGGGGGGGGAGTCACTGAAGCTTTCTTT. Translated: CSVVRGGGVTEAFF.

The genes are TRBV7-9 and TRBJ1-5; D gene uncertain. This CDR3 contains 15 residues. Between the trimmed V and J ends, which lost 1 base and 0 bases, there was a span of 7 bases. Germline assignment: CDR1 SEHNR and CDR2 FQNEAQ (reference sequence). In DNA, the CDR3 is TGTGCCAGCAGCTTAGATTCGGGTAGCAATCAGCCCCAGCATTTT. Its protein is CASSLDSGSNQPQHF.

The chain recombines TRBV7-9 with TRBJ2-5; D perhaps matches TRBD1 (5 bases). Per germline, CDR1 SEHNR and CDR2 FQNEAQ (reference sequence). This CDR3 spans 16 amino acids. Between the trimmed V and J ends, which lost 3 bases and 0 bases, there was a span of 14 bases. The CDR3 spells CASSFEQEKYQETQYF. DNA for the CDR3: TGTGCCAGCAGCTTTGAACAGGAAAAGTACCAAGAGACCCAGTACTTC.

This rearrangement joins TRBV2 to TRBJ2-5; TRBD1 aligns across 9 bases. This CDR3 region has 14 residues. The germline CDR1 and CDR2 sequences are SNHLY and FYNNEI. The J segment lost 4 bases and the V segment lost 8 bases, leaving 8 bases of the junction unmatched. The CDR3 region has the DNA TGTGCCAGCGACTGGGGACAGGGAGGAGAGACCCAGTACTTC. It codes for CASDWGQGGETQYF.

The rearrangement joins TRBV4-3 to TRBJ1-4; 7 bases align to TRBD1. The CDR3 covers 15 residues. Germline CDR1 is LGHNA and CDR2 is YSLEER. The V gene end was trimmed by 1 base and the J gene end by 7 bases; junction bases not matched to a gene: 6. The CDR3 loop is CASSQAMTGPEKLFF. CDR3 sequence (DNA): TGCGCCAGCAGCCAAGCGATGACAGGGCCTGAAAAACTGTTTTTT.

This sequence joins TRBV30 and TRBJ2-5; no clear D gene. Germline CDR1 reads GTSNPN; CDR2 reads SVGIG (reference sequence). Trimming took off 1 base at V and 1 base at J, with 7 bases between the two ends. This CDR3 is built from 13 residues. The CDR3 sequence is CAWSGQIQETQYF. The CDR3 DNA sequence: TGTGCCTGGAGTGGACAAATCCAAGAGACCCAGTACTTC.

The genes are TRBV30 and TRBJ1-4; the D is unclear. This CDR3 is built from 10 residues. Germline assignment: CDR1 GTSNPN and CDR2 SVGIG (reference sequence). The V and J ends lost 7 bases and 8 bases respectively, with 8 bases between them. This CDR3 is CAFSSEKLFF. In DNA form, the CDR3 reads TGTGCCTTCTCCTCCGAAAAACTGTTTTTT.

The chain links TRBV30 to TRBJ2-5, with 9 bases fitting TRBD2. CDR1 is GTSNPN, CDR2 SVGIG, per germline (reference sequence). V was pared by 1 base and J by 3 bases, with 9 bases of the junction left unmatched. This CDR3 is built from 16 residues. For the CDR3, the DNA is TGTGCCTGGAGTGCCCTGGTGGTAGCGGGGGAAGAGACCCAGTACTTC. This sequence encodes CAWSALVVAGEETQYF.

The rearrangement links TRBV4-2 to TRBJ1-2; 7 nucleotides line up with TRBD1. J gave up 0 bases and V 0 bases, and 10 bases lay outside the gene matches. Germline V gene lookup returns CDR1 LGHNA and CDR2 YNFKEQ. The CDR3 has 18 residues. In DNA, the CDR3 is TGTGCCAGCAGCCAAGATTCGTGGACAGGCCATACTAACTATGGCTACACCTTC. Protein sequence: CASSQDSWTGHTNYGYTF.

The CDR3 protein is CASSLTGQGATEAFF. The CDR3 bases are TGTGCCAGCAGCCTCACAGGACAGGGGGCCACTGAAGCTTTCTTT. The V call is TRBV9, the J call TRBJ1-1, with TRBD1 identical over 11 bases. The CDR3 length is 15 residues. Trimming at V came to 4 bases and at J to 4 bases, leaving 6 bases not matched to a gene. CDR1 is SGDLS, CDR2 YYNGEE, per germline.